Listed below are T cell receptor beta chains from one sample, sequenced in a study of shared clonotypes between healthy human individuals. Clones were sequenced by immunoSEQ multiplex PCR, and TCRdb holds only the in-frame ones, with some missing. The data hold roughly 2.5 million clones, with around 94% observed a single time. The sequenced sample consisted of naive CD4+ T cells sorted from blood. Receptors were obtained from a man between 18 and 29 years old in good health. Each CDR3 is given with its conserved first and last residue. The order of the fields is CDR3 protein, CDR3 DNA, clone size, D gene, V gene, J gene. The D gene is left open where the match is weak. Expanded clones are given a class, and other clones once, few, many or no size at all.

CASSYPPGQALYNEQFF	TGCGCCAGCAGTTACCCCCCGGGACAGGCTTTATACAATGAGCAGTTCTTC	-	TRBD1	TRBV23-1	TRBJ2-1
CASSFSSPNQPQHF	TGTGCCAGCAGCTTCTCGAGCCCGAATCAGCCCCAGCATTTT	-	-	TRBV11-2	TRBJ1-5
CASSRGPGTEAFF	TGTGCCAGCAGCCGAGGACCGGGCACTGAAGCTTTCTTT	once	-	TRBV6-5	TRBJ1-1
CASSVERGTEAFF	TGTGCCAGCAGCGTAGAGCGAGGGACTGAAGCTTTCTTT	few	-	TRBV9	TRBJ1-1
CASSQDRAASNEKLFF	TGTGCCAGCAGCCAAGATCGCGCGGCGAGTAATGAAAAACTGTTTTTT	-	-	TRBV4-2	TRBJ1-4
CATILRTSGSYEQYF	TGTGCCACCATTCTAAGGACTAGCGGATCCTACGAGCAGTACTTC	once	TRBD2	TRBV6-1	TRBJ2-7
CAISEDRGNNEQFF	TGTGCCATCTCCGAAGACAGGGGCAACAATGAGCAGTTCTTC	-	TRBD1	TRBV10-3	TRBJ2-1
CASSGGGLATGELFF	TGTGCCAGCAGCGGAGGAGGACTAGCAACCGGGGAGCTGTTTTTT	once	TRBD2	TRBV7-2	TRBJ2-2
CASSPQRIGYTF	TGTGCCAGCAGTCCCCAGAGGATTGGCTACACCTTC	-	-	TRBV28	TRBJ1-2
CASSAGTGYQETQYF	TGTGCCAGCAGTGCCGGGACAGGGTACCAAGAGACCCAGTACTTC	-	TRBD1	TRBV9	TRBJ2-5
CASRGGQGAQGYTF	TGTGCCAGCAGGGGGGGACAGGGGGCGCAAGGCTACACCTTC	-	TRBD1	TRBV28	TRBJ1-2
CARSLSCTIYF	TGTGCCAGAAGCTTGTCTTGCACCATATATTTT	once	-	TRBV5-3	TRBJ1-3
CASSFDPAAGEQYF	TGTGCCAGCAGCTTTGACCCGGCGGCCGGGGAGCAGTACTTC	-	-	TRBV7-2	TRBJ2-7
CASSPLVSEQYF	TGTGCCAGCAGCCCCCTCGTAAGCGAGCAGTACTTC	-	-	TRBV7-2	TRBJ2-7
CASSVGGGGARETQYF	TGTGCCAGCAGCGTAGGCGGGGGGGGTGCTAGGGAGACCCAGTACTTC	-	TRBD2	TRBV9	TRBJ2-5
CASSLDGGGDTQYF	TGTGCCAGCAGCTTGGACGGGGGAGGAGATACGCAGTATTTT	-	-	TRBV5-6	TRBJ2-3
CASSSPAGVNRETQYF	TGTGCCAGTAGTTCCCCAGCGGGAGTTAATCGTGAGACCCAGTACTTC	-	TRBD2	TRBV19	TRBJ2-5
CASRDLSGANVLTF	TGTGCCAGTAGGGACCTCTCTGGGGCCAACGTCCTGACTTTC	-	-	TRBV19	TRBJ2-6
CAFKQEGFNYGYTF	TGTGCCTTTAAACAGGAGGGATTTAACTATGGCTACACCTTC	-	-	TRBV30	TRBJ1-2
CASGSQGLAFF	TGTGCTAGTGGTTCTCAGGGGTTGGCTTTCTTT	-	-	TRBV12-5	TRBJ1-1
CASSSGTETYEQYF	TGCGCCAGCAGTTCAGGGACTGAAACCTACGAGCAGTACTTC	-	-	TRBV5-1	TRBJ2-7
CASSLASREQYF	TGTGCCAGCAGCTTAGCGAGCCGGGAGCAGTACTTC	-	-	TRBV7-2	TRBJ2-7
CASSDSGGELFF	TGCGCCAGCAGTGACTCGGGAGGGGAGCTGTTTTTT	-	-	TRBV10-1	TRBJ2-2
CASSLLRQGGGKLFF	TGTGCCAGCAGCCTCCTCAGACAGGGAGGGGGAAAACTGTTTTTT	-	TRBD1	TRBV7-2	TRBJ1-4
CASSFDRPPYEQYF	TGTGCCAGCAGCTTCGACAGGCCCCCCTACGAGCAGTACTTC	once	-	TRBV5-8	TRBJ2-7
CSVLGGSTEAFF	TGCAGCGTTCTTGGGGGGAGCACTGAAGCTTTCTTT	-	-	TRBV29-1	TRBJ1-1